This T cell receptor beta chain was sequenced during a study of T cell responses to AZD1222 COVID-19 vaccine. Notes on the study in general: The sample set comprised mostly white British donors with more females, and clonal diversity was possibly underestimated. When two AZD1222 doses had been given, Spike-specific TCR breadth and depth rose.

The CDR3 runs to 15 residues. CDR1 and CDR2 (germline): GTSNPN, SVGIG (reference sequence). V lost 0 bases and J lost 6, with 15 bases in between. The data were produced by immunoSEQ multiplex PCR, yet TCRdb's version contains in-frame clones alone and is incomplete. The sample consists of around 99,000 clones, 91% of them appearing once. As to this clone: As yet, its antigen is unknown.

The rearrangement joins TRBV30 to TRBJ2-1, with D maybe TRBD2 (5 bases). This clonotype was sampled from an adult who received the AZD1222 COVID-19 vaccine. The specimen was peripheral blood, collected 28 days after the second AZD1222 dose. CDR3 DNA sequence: TGTGCCTGGAGTGTAGGCCTAGCAGGTGGCAATGAGCAGTTCTTC. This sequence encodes CAWSVGLAGGNEQFF.